A selection of T cell receptor beta chains follows, all from one sample in a study of T cell repertoires in cytomegalovirus infection. Their antigens are not known. MiXCR was run by TCRdb on the reads, yielding one entry per CDR3 protein. This table has 110,000 to 150,000 distinct CDR3 sequences, 25% to 35% appearing once. This material consisted of CD8+ T cells from cultured PBMCs, taken from culture after CMV antigen stimulation. These receptors came from a human donor in good health (CMV status not recorded). Some clones in this sample may be carry-over from other donors' samples. CDR3s include the opening cysteine and the closing phenylalanine or tryptophan. The D gene is left open where the match is weak. Clone sizes are given selectively: once, few, many, or a class where the clone is expanded.

.	TRBV7-6	TRBJ2-5	few	TGTGCCAGCAGCCTAGGAGCGGAAGAGACCCAGTACTTC	CASSLGAEETQYF
.	TRBV7-2	TRBJ2-6	many	TGTGCCAGCAGCTTAGCGGTGAGCGGGGCCAACGTCCTGACTTTC	CASSLAVSGANVLTF
.	TRBV7-2	TRBJ2-7	.	TGTGCCGGCAGCCCAGCAGAGGGCTTCGCCCCGAAGCAGTACTTC	CAGSPAEGFAPKQYF
.	TRBV2	TRBJ2-1	.	TGTGCCAGCAGTGACCCCGGGGGTAGCGTGGATGAGCAGTTCTTC	CASSDPGGSVDEQFF
TRBD2	TRBV12-3/TRBV12-4	TRBJ2-1	few	TGTGCCAGCAGTTCCCCTTCTAGCGGGGGCCCGTACAATGAGCAGTTCTTC	CASSSPSSGGPYNEQFF
TRBD2	TRBV6-1	TRBJ2-3	many	TGTGCCAGCAGTGGACTAGCGGGGTACACAGATACGCAGTATTTT	CASSGLAGYTDTQYF
TRBD1	TRBV12-3/TRBV12-4	TRBJ1-2	.	TGTGCCAGCAGTTTAGGACAGGGAAAAGGCTACACCTTC	CASSLGQGKGYTF
.	TRBV7-3	TRBJ1-1	.	TGTGCCAGCAGTCCAAGGCCGGCCAGGACGGTCACTGAAGCTTTCTTT	CASSPRPARTVTEAFF
.	TRBV6-5	TRBJ1-6	few	TGTGCCAGCAGCCCCCAGACAGGCCGGCACCTCCACTTT	CASSPQTGRHLHF
TRBD2	TRBV7-8	TRBJ2-5	many	TGTGCCAGCACCGAGGGGACTAGAGGGGCGGAGACCCAGTACTTC	CASTEGTRGAETQYF
TRBD2	TRBV6-5	TRBJ2-1	.	TGTGCCAGCAGTTACAAGGGACTAGCGGATTATCGGGCCCTCTACAATGAGCAGTTCTTC	CASSYKGLADYRALYNEQFF
TRBD1	TRBV28	TRBJ1-3	few	TGTGCCAGCAGTCCAGAGACAGGGGGAATATCGGACACCATATATTTT	CASSPETGGISDTIYF
TRBD1	TRBV30	TRBJ2-5	many	TGTGCCTGGCAACGGGACAGCCTGTTGGGTGAGACCCAGTACTTC	CAWQRDSLLGETQYF
TRBD2	TRBV29-1	TRBJ2-1	.	TGCAGCGTTGTTCGCGGGACTAGCGGGGGGACCAATGAGCAGTTCTTC	CSVVRGTSGGTNEQFF
.	TRBV19	TRBJ1-6	.	TGTGCCAGTAGTCAGACGGCGGACTATAATTCACCCCTCCACTTT	CASSQTADYNSPLHF
.	TRBV18	TRBJ1-1	few	TGTGCCAGCTCACCAAGCTTTACTGAAGCTTTCTTT	CASSPSFTEAFF